One and the same sample provided the 2 T cell receptor beta chains below, sequenced in a study of shared clonotypes between healthy human individuals. Generated by immunoSEQ multiplex PCR, the TCRdb table keeps only in-frame clones and is missing some. The data hold roughly 700,000 clones, with over 65% observed a single time. Sequencing used memory CD4+ T cells sorted from blood. Indicated subset: CD45RA-negative fraction. The receptors shown here come from a woman in her twenties or thirties in good health.

This clone was detected a few times. The chain is built from TRBV5-1 and TRBJ1-1; no definite D call. CDR3 size: 13 residues. Germline-derived CDR1 and CDR2 are SGHRS and YFSETQ. Trimming shortened V by 0 bases and J by 1 base, and 4 bases separated the two germline ends. The CDR3 reads CASSLGPNTEAFF. CDR3 bases: TGCGCCAGCAGCTTGGGACCGAACACTGAAGCTTTCTTT.

The chain uses TRBV25-1 and TRBJ2-5, with TRBD1 matching 9 bases. Looked up from germline, CDR1 is MGHDK and CDR2 is SYGVNS. V was pared by 5 bases and J by 1 base, with 5 bases of the junction left unmatched. This CDR3 contains 15 residues. CDR3 bases: TGTGCCAGCAGTAGGACAGGGGCTTTCCAAGAGACCCAGTACTTC. This sequence encodes CASSRTGAFQETQYF.